This passage covers 25 T cell receptor beta chains from one sample sequenced in a study of blood T cell repertoires in COVID-19. Measured with immunoSEQ multiplex PCR; TCRdb has only the in-frame clones, and not every one. The table includes fewer than 350,000 clones, roughly 90% detected once. Sequencing used peripheral blood. The source of these receptors is a man younger than 35 with active or convalescent COVID-19.

The V and J genes are TRBV9 and TRBJ1-6, with D perhaps TRBD1 (6 bases). Germline CDR1 SGDLS, CDR2 YYNGEE. The V end was cut by 2 bases, the J end by 7 bases, with 13 bases between. The CDR3 runs to 15 residues. In nucleotides, the CDR3 is TGTGCCAGCAGCGTCGGTGGGGGCGTGAATTCACCCCTCCACTTT. This translates into CASSVGGGVNSPLHF. Full variable domain (remainder filled in from reference TRBV9 and TRBJ1-6): DSGVTQTPKHLITATGQRVTLRCSPRSGDLSVYWYQQSLDQGLQFLIQYYNGEERAKGNILERFSAQQFPDLHSELNLSSLELGDSALYFCASSVGGGVNSPLHFGNGTRLTVT.

The chain joins TRBV19 to TRBJ1-5; 7 bases line up with TRBD1. V gave up 4 bases and J gave up 0 bases; unmatched junction bases: 3. The CDR3 sequence is 15 residues long. Germline CDR1 is LNHDA and CDR2 is SQIVND (reference sequence). CDR3 in amino acids: CASSRDSYSNQPQHF. CDR3 coding DNA: TGTGCCAGTAGTAGGGACAGTTATAGCAATCAGCCCCAGCATTTT.

This chain connects TRBV7-9 to TRBJ2-2; 8 bases align to TRBD1. Germline V gene lookup returns CDR1 SEHNR and CDR2 FQNEAQ (reference sequence). V gave up 3 bases and J gave up 3 bases; unmatched junction bases: 6. The CDR3 is made up of 16 amino acids. The CDR3 sequence: CASSLTGEVHTGELFF. CDR3 sequence (DNA): TGTGCCAGCAGCTTGACAGGGGAGGTTCACACCGGGGAGCTGTTTTTT. Together with reference TRBV7-9 and TRBJ2-2, the CDR3 gives the full variable domain: DTGVSQNPRHKITKRGQNVTFRCDPISEHNRLYWYRQTLGQGPEFLTYFQNEAQLEKSRLLSDRFSAERPKGSFSTLEIQRTEQGDSAMYLCASSLTGEVHTGELFFGEGSRLTVL.

The genes are TRBV9 and TRBJ2-3; 8 nucleotides match TRBD2. CDR1 and CDR2 from the germline V gene are SGDLS and YYNGEE. The CDR3 spans 18 residues. V shed 4 bases and J 2 bases; nucleotides not matched to a gene: 15. CDR3 DNA: TGTGCCAGCAGCCTAAGCTTTGTGGCGGGGGGCCCCACAGATACGCAGTATTTT. As protein: CASSLSFVAGGPTDTQYF.

This sequence joins TRBV7-9 and TRBJ1-2; 8 nucleotides align to TRBD1. V shed 2 bases and J 5 bases; nucleotides not matched to a gene: 4. The CDR3 length is 14 residues. Germline lookup yields CDR1 SEHNR and CDR2 FQNEAQ (reference sequence). CDR3 sequence: CASSLSGGGYGYTF. CDR3 nucleotides: TGTGCCAGCAGCTTATCAGGGGGCGGGTATGGCTACACCTTC.

V and J are TRBV6-6 and TRBJ2-1; 8 nucleotides agree with TRBD2. CDR1 is MNHNY, CDR2 SVGAGI, per germline (reference sequence). The CDR3 totals 16 residues. The V segment lost 2 bases and the J segment 2 bases; nucleotides outside the gene matches: 5. CDR3 nucleotides: TGTGCCAGCAGTTACGGGGGCGGGGGGCCCTACAATGAGCAGTTCTTC. Its translation: CASSYGGGGPYNEQFF.

The rearrangement joins TRBV20-1 to TRBJ2-5, with 11 bases lining up with TRBD2. V lost 3 bases to trimming and J lost 1 base; unmatched junction nucleotides: 4. This CDR3 is built from 15 residues. The germline CDR1 and CDR2 sequences are DFQATT and SNEGSKA (reference sequence). CDR3: CSASPLAGGQETQYF. The CDR3 bases are TGCAGTGCTAGTCCCCTAGCGGGGGGCCAAGAGACCCAGTACTTC.

The V gene is TRBV6-6, the J gene TRBJ1-6; D is undetermined. CDR1 MNHNY and CDR2 SVGAGI come from the germline V gene (reference sequence). Trimming cost V 5 bases and J 7 bases, with 21 bases left between them. The CDR3 has 17 residues. In DNA form, the CDR3 reads TGTGCCAGCAGTCCTGCTCAAATTGGGCGCAGAAATTCACCCCTCCACTTT. This translates into CASSPAQIGRRNSPLHF.

This chain connects TRBV9 to TRBJ1-6; D not certain. Germline V gene sequence: CDR1 SGDLS, CDR2 YYNGEE. This CDR3 is 13 amino acids long. Trimming stripped 0 bases from V and 9 bases from J, with 7 bases between. The CDR3 DNA sequence: TGTGCCAGCAGCGTAGGATTAGTTTCACCCCTCCACTTT. It is translated as CASSVGLVSPLHF. Full variable domain (missing parts from reference TRBV9 and TRBJ1-6): DSGVTQTPKHLITATGQRVTLRCSPRSGDLSVYWYQQSLDQGLQFLIQYYNGEERAKGNILERFSAQQFPDLHSELNLSSLELGDSALYFCASSVGLVSPLHFGNGTRLTVT.

The gene calls are TRBV4-3 and TRBJ2-7, with TRBD2 identical over 7 bases. There are 16 residues in the CDR3. Germline loops: CDR1 LGHNA, CDR2 YSLEER. After removal of 1 base from V and 2 bases from J, the junction contained 8 bases not matched to a gene. This CDR3 reads CASSQGSTSPTYEQYF. Here the CDR3 DNA reads TGCGCCAGCAGCCAAGGGTCGACTAGCCCCACCTACGAGCAGTACTTC.

The rearrangement links TRBV3-1 (or the pseudogene TRBV3-2) to TRBJ2-5, with D perhaps TRBD1 (5 bases). This CDR3 is 15 amino acids long. Looked up from germline, CDR1 is LGHDT and CDR2 is YNNKEL (reference sequence). The V and J ends lost 0 bases and 5 bases respectively, with 13 bases between them. CDR3 bases: TGTGCCAGCAGCCAAGAAGAAGGGGCCCGGGAGACCCAGTACTTC. This encodes CASSQEEGARETQYF.

The chain has TRBV9 and TRBJ2-3; 8 bases align to TRBD1. This CDR3 is built from 15 residues. Germline lookup yields CDR1 SGDLS and CDR2 YYNGEE. Trimming took 4 bases from V and 3 from J; bases not matched to a gene: 7. The CDR3 here is CASSTGQGVTDTQYF. CDR3 sequence (DNA): TGTGCCAGCAGCACCGGACAGGGTGTTACAGATACGCAGTATTTT.

Only one count was recorded for this clone. V usage is TRBV7-3 and J usage is TRBJ2-2; D might be TRBD2 (7 bases). This CDR3 spans 17 amino acids. Germline V gene sequence: CDR1 SGHTA, CDR2 FQGTGA. Trimming took off 2 bases at V and 4 bases at J, with 17 bases between the two ends. The CDR3 here is CASSLGTRGAGTGELFF. In DNA form, the CDR3 reads TGTGCCAGCAGCTTAGGGACTCGGGGGGCCGGCACCGGGGAGCTGTTTTTT.

Written as DNA, the CDR3 is TGTGCCACCAGCCTGAACAGGGGGTATGTGTTCGAGCAGTACTTC. It is translated as CATSLNRGYVFEQYF. The chain combines TRBV15 with TRBJ2-7; 8 nucleotides agree with TRBD1. Germline CDR1 reads LNHNV; CDR2 reads YYDKDF (reference sequence). V lost 5 bases to trimming and J lost 6 bases; unmatched junction nucleotides: 12. The length of the CDR3 is 15 residues.

This chain links TRBV19 with TRBJ1-2, with TRBD1 matching over 9 bases. Germline V CDR1 and CDR2: LNHDA, SQIVND (reference sequence). The CDR3 loop spans 14 amino acids. V lost 9 bases to trimming and J lost 8 bases; unmatched junction nucleotides: 13. CDR3 coding DNA: TGTGCCAGCAGAATTAAGGGACAGGGAGGCGGCTACACCTTC. Protein sequence: CASRIKGQGGGYTF.

V gene TRBV24-1 combines with J gene TRBJ2-3; TRBD1 agrees at 8 bases. With V trimmed by 4 bases and J by 4 bases, 15 bases remained unmatched. Germline CDR1 KGHDR, CDR2 SFDVKD. CDR3 size: 18 residues. CDR3 in amino acids: CATSDPSGQGALSDTQYF. CDR3 nucleotide sequence: TGTGCCACCAGTGACCCCAGTGGGCAGGGGGCACTTTCAGATACGCAGTATTTT.

V and J are TRBV6-2 or TRBV6-3 and TRBJ2-7; D remains ambiguous. V was trimmed by 2 bases and J by 0 bases, leaving 8 bases between them. The CDR3 contains 14 residues. Germline loops: CDR1 MNHEY, CDR2 SVGEGT. DNA for the CDR3: TGTGCCAGCAGTTACAGAGAGCTCTCCTACGAGCAGTACTTC. Translating gives CASSYRELSYEQYF.

The chain employs TRBV25-1 and TRBJ1-1, with D unresolved. The germline V gene has CDR1 MGHDK and CDR2 SYGVNS. The CDR3 runs 11 residues. V was pared by 7 bases and J by 1 base, with 4 bases between. The CDR3 coding sequence is TGTGCCAGCACAGGGAACACTGAAGCTTTCTTT. Amino acids: CASTGNTEAFF.

This clone occurred a few times. CDR3 protein: CASSLWGGRSNEQFF. CDR3 bases: TGTGCCAGCAGCTTGTGGGGGGGCAGGTCCAATGAGCAGTTCTTC. The chain recombines TRBV7-2 with TRBJ2-1; D may be TRBD2 (7 bases). This CDR3 spans 15 amino acids. V was pared by 3 bases and J by 6 bases, with 15 bases between. CDR1 is SGHTA, CDR2 FQGNSA, per germline.

V and J are TRBV6-5 and TRBJ2-7; 11 nucleotides line up with TRBD2. V dropped 7 bases and J dropped 2; count of bases not matched to a gene: 4. CDR1 MNHEY and CDR2 SVGAGI come from the germline V gene. The CDR3 extends over 14 amino acids. CDR3 sequence: CASNAGLAAYEQYF. Written as DNA, the CDR3 is TGTGCCAGCAACGCGGGACTAGCGGCCTACGAGCAGTACTTC.

Concerning this clone itself: Other DNA sequences in this sample translate to the same CDR3. The chain is built from TRBV6-1 and TRBJ1-5, with 9 bases fitting TRBD1. The germline CDR1 and CDR2 sequences are MNHNS and SASEGT. The CDR3 spans 15 residues. J lost 2 bases, V lost 1 base, and 0 bases had no gene match. The CDR3 DNA is TGTGCCAGCAGTGAAGGACAGGGGGGCAATCAGCCCCAGCATTTT. This sequence encodes CASSEGQGGNQPQHF.

The chain couples TRBV7-8 to TRBJ2-5; 15 bases are a match to TRBD2. V trimming: 5 bases; J trimming: 5 bases; junction bases outside the gene matches: 9. Per germline, CDR1 SGHVS and CDR2 FQNEAQ. The CDR3 is 17 residues long. The CDR3 nucleotides read TGTGCCAGCAGCCCGGGACTAGCGGGGGGCGGTTGGGAGACCCAGTACTTC. It translates to CASSPGLAGGGWETQYF.

This sequence joins TRBV12-3 or TRBV12-4 and TRBJ2-1; TRBD1 matches 8 bases. With V trimmed by 6 bases and J by 3 bases, 1 base remained unmatched. The CDR3 extends over 13 amino acids. In DNA, the CDR3 is TGTGCCAGCAGCGACAGGGGCTACAATGAGCAGTTCTTC. Amino acid sequence: CASSDRGYNEQFF.

A single count supports this clone. The chain recombines TRBV20-1 with TRBJ2-7; TRBD1 is a possible D gene (6 bases). CDR3 size: 14 residues. Trimming pared 3 bases from V and 4 bases from J, leaving 16 bases between. Germline CDR1 is DFQATT and CDR2 is SNEGSKA (reference sequence). The CDR3, as DNA: TGCAGTGCTAGTCCCACGCTACAGGGTTACGAGCAGTACTTC. This gives the protein CSASPTLQGYEQYF.

The gene calls are TRBV18 and TRBJ1-3, with D unclear. V was cut by 2 bases and J by 0 bases, with 11 bases left in between. The CDR3 covers 16 residues. Germline CDR1 is KGHSH and CDR2 is LQKENI. CDR3 nucleotides: TGTGCCAGCTCACCAGGCAGATTCCTCTCTGGAAACACCATATATTTT. Its translation: CASSPGRFLSGNTIYF.